The text below deals with one T cell receptor (beta chain). The sample belongs to a study of blood T cell repertoires in COVID-19. Study details: Samples of COVID-19 (acute and convalescent) were obtained from the United States, Italy and Spain. Sources were T cells, B-cell-depleted T cells, or PBMCs; the material itself was cDNA or gDNA.

Germline CDR1 and CDR2: LNHDA and SQIVND (reference sequence). V was shortened by 5 bases and J by 2 bases, with 8 bases between the two germline ends. This CDR3 region has 13 residues. Assay used: immunoSEQ multiplex PCR; TCRdb lists only in-frame clones, some missing. Of about 340,000 clones listed, about four fifths are singletons. The TCR was taken from a man aged 30 to 45 with active or convalescent COVID-19. The V and J genes are TRBV19 and TRBJ2-3; tentatively, D is TRBD1 (5 bases). Sequencing was carried out using peripheral blood. The CDR3 DNA follows: TGTGCCAGTAGTGGGGCGGCCACAGATACGCAGTATTTT. This translates into CASSGAATDTQYF.